Sequencing of this TCR beta chain was carried out in a study of Tregs in tolerant kidney transplant recipients. J gave up 4 bases and V 5 bases, and 10 bases lay outside the gene matches. The CDR3 runs to 16 residues. CDR1 is KGHSH and CDR2 is LQKENI in the germline V gene. A note on this clone: Its antigen is unidentified.

Profiling relied on immunoSEQ multiplex PCR, and the TCRdb table lists in-frame clones only, not all of them. The repertoire holds about 15,000 clones, with about 82% as singletons. Points from the study as a whole: For some patients, primers changed over time, blocking nucleotide-level comparison.

The source of this sequence is a human donor who received a combined kidney and bone marrow transplant. V gene TRBV18 combines with J gene TRBJ2-7; 11 nucleotides align to TRBD2. Here the sequenced sample was Tregs from blood, taken before the transplant. CDR3 in amino acids: CASSSLAGGTVYEQYF. CDR3 bases: TGTGCCAGCTCATCATTAGCGGGAGGGACGGTATACGAGCAGTACTTC.